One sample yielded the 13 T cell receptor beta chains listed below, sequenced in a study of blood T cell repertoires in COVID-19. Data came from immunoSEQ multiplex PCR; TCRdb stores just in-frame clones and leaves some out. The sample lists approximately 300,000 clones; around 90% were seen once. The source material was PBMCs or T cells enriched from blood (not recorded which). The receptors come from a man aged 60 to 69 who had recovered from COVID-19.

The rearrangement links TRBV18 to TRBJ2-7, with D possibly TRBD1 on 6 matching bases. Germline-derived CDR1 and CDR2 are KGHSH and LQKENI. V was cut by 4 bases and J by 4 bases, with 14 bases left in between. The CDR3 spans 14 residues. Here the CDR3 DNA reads TGTGCCAGCTCACAGAGCAAACAGGGATACGAGCAGTACTTC. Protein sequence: CASSQSKQGYEQYF.

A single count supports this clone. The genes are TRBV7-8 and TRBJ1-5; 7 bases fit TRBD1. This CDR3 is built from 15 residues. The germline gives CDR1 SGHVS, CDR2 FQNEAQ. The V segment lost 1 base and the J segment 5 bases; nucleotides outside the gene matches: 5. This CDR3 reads CASSLGGQLDQPQHF. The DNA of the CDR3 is TGTGCCAGCAGCTTAGGGGGACAGCTTGATCAGCCCCAGCATTTT.

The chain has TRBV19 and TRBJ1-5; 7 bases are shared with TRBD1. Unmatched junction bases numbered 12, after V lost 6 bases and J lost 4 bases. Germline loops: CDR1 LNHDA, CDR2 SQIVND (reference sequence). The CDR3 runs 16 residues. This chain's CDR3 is CASRPRGTEKNQPQHF. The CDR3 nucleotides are TGTGCCAGTAGACCGCGAGGGACAGAGAAGAATCAGCCCCAGCATTTT. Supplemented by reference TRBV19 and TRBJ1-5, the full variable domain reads DGGITQSPKYLFRKEGQNVTLSCEQNLNHDAMYWYRQDPGQGLRLIYYSQIVNDFQKGDIAEGYSVSREKKESFPLTVTSAQKNPTAFYLCASRPRGTEKNQPQHFGDGTRLSIL.

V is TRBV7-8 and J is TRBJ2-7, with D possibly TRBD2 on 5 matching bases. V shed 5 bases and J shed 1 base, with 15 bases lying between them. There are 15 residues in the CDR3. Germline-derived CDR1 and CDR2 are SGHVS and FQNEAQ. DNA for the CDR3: TGTGCCAGCAGCAACCGGGAATCGCGTTCCTACGAGCAGTACTTC. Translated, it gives CASSNRESRSYEQYF. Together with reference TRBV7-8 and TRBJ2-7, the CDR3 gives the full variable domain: GAGVSQSPRYKVAKRGQDVALRCDPISGHVSLFWYQQALGQGPEFLTYFQNEAQLDKSGLPSDRFFAERPEGSVSTLKIQRTQQEDSAVYLCASSNRESRSYEQYFGPGTRLTVT.

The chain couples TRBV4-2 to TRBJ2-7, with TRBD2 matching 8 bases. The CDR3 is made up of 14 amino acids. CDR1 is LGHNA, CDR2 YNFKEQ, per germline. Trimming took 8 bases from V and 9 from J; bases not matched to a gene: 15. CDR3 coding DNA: TGTGCCAGCTTGGGGCTAGCGGGCCCCCTCGGGCAGTACTTC. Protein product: CASLGLAGPLGQYF.

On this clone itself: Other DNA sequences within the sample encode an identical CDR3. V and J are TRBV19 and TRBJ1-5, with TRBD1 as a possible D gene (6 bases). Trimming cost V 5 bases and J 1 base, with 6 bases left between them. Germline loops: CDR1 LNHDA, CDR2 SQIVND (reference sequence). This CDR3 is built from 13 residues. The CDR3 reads CASSGQSNQPQHF. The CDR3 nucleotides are TGTGCCAGTAGTGGACAGAGCAATCAGCCCCAGCATTTT. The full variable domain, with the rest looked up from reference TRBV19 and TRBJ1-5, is DGGITQSPKYLFRKEGQNVTLSCEQNLNHDAMYWYRQDPGQGLRLIYYSQIVNDFQKGDIAEGYSVSREKKESFPLTVTSAQKNPTAFYLCASSGQSNQPQHFGDGTRLSIL.

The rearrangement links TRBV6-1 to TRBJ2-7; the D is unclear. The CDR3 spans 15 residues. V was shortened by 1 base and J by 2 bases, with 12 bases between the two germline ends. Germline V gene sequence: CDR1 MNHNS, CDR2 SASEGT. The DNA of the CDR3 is TGTGCCAGCAGTGAAGACAAAAACCCCCCCTACGAGCAGTACTTC. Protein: CASSEDKNPPYEQYF.

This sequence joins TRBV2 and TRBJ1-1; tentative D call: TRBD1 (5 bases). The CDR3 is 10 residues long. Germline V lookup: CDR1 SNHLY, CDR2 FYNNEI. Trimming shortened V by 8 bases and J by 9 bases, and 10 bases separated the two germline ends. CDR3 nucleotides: TGTGCCAGCGGGCGACAGAAAGCTTTCTTT. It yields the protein CASGRQKAFF.

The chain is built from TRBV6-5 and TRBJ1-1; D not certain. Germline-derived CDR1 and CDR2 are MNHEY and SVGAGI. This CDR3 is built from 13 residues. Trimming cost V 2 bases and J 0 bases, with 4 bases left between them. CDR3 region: CASSYEVNTEAFF. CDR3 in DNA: TGTGCCAGCAGTTACGAGGTGAACACTGAAGCTTTCTTT.

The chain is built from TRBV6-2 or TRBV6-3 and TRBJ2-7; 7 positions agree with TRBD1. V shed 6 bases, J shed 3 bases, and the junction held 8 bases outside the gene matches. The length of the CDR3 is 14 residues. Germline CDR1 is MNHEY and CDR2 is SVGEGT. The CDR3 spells CASSKTGTIYEQYF. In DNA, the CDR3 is TGTGCCAGCAGCAAGACAGGGACAATCTACGAGCAGTACTTC.

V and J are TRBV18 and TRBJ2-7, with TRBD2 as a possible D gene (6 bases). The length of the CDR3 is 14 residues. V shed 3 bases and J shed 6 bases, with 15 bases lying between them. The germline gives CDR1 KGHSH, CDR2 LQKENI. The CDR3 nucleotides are TGTGCCAGCTCACCTCGGGGGACGGCGCTCGAGCAGTACTTC. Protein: CASSPRGTALEQYF. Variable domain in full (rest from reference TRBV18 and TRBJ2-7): NAGVMQNPRHLVRRRGQEARLRCSPMKGHSHVYWYRQLPEEGLKFMVYLQKENIIDESGMPKERFSAEFPKEGPSILRIQQVVRGDSAAYFCASSPRGTALEQYFGPGTRLTVT.

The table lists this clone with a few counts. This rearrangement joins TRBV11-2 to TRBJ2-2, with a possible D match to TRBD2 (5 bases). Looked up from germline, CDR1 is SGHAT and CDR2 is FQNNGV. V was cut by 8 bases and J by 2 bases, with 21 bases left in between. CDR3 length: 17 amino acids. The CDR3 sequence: CASYLGGRRKNTGELFF. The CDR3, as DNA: TGTGCCAGCTACCTTGGAGGCCGTCGAAAAAACACCGGGGAGCTGTTTTTT.

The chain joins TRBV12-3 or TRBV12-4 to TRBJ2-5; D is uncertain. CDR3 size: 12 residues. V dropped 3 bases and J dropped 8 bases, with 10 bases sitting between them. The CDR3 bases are TGTGCCAGCAGTTTTAAGCCCGCCACCCAGTACTTC. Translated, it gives CASSFKPATQYF.